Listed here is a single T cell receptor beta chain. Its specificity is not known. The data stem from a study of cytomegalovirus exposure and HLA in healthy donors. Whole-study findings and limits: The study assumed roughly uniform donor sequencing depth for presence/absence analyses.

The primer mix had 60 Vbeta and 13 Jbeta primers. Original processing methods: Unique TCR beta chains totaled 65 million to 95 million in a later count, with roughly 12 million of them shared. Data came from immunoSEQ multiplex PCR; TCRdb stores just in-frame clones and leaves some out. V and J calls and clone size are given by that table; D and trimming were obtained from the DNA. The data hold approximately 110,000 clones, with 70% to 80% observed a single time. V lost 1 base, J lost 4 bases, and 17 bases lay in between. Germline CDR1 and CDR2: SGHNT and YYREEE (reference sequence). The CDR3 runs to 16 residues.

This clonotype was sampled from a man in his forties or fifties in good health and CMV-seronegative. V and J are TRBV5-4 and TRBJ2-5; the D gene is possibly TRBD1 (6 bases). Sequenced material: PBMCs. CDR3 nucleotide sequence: TGTGCCAGCAGCTTGCGGTCCCAGGGGCGCGGAGAGACCCAGTACTTC. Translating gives CASSLRSQGRGETQYF.